This T cell receptor (beta chain) emerged from a study of T cell repertoires in cytomegalovirus infection. This clonotype has just a few counts. Its specificity is not known. Via MiXCR, TCRdb re-called the reads, giving one row per CDR3 protein. Of roughly 920,000 distinct CDR3 sequences in the sample, approximately 33% were seen once. Per the germline V gene, CDR1 is MNHEY and CDR2 is SMNVEV (reference sequence). V lost 1 base to trimming and J lost 6 bases, with 9 bases between them. This CDR3 comprises 13 residues. Here the sequenced sample was cultured CD8+ T cells from PBMCs, taken from culture after CMV antigen stimulation. This chain connects TRBV27 to TRBJ1-1; D uncertain. The sequence came from a human donor in good health (CMV status not recorded). Some clones in this sample may be carry-over from other donors' samples. The CDR3 loop is CASSLLGFAEAFF. CDR3 sequence (DNA): TGTGCCAGCAGTTTATTGGGTTTCGCTGAAGCTTTCTTT.